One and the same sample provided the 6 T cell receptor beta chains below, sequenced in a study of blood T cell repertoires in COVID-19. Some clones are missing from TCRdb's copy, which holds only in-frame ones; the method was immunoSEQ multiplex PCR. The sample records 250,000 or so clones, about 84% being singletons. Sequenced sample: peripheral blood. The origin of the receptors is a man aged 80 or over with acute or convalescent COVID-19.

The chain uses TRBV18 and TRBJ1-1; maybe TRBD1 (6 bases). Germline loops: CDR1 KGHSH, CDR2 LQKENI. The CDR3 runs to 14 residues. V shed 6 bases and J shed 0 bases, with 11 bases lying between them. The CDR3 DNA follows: TGTGCCAGCTCTCTCGACAGGATGAACACTGAAGCTTTCTTT. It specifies CASSLDRMNTEAFF.

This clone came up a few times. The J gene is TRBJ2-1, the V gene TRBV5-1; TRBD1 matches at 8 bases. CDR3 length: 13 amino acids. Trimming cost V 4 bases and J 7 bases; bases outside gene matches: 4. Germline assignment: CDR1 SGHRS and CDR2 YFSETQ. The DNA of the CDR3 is TGCGCCAGCAGCACCGACAGGGGAAATGAGCAGTTCTTC. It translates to CASSTDRGNEQFF. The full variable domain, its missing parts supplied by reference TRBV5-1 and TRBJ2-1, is KAGVTQTPRYLIKTRGQQVTLSCSPISGHRSVSWYQQTPGQGLQFLFEYFSETQRNKGNFPGRFSGRQFSNSRSEMNVSTLELGDSALYLCASSTDRGNEQFFGPGTRLTVL.

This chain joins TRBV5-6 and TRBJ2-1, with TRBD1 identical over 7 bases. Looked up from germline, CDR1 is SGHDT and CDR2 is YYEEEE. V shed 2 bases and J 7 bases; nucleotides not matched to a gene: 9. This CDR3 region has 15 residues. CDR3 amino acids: CASSFGRQGGNEQFF. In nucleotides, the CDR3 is TGTGCCAGCAGCTTTGGAAGACAGGGTGGAAATGAGCAGTTCTTC. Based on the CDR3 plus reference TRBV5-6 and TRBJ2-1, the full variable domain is DAGVTQSPTHLIKTRGQQVTLRCSPKSGHDTVSWYQQALGQGPQFIFQYYEEEERQRGNFPDRFSGHQFPNYSSELNVNALLLGDSALYLCASSFGRQGGNEQFFGPGTRLTVL.

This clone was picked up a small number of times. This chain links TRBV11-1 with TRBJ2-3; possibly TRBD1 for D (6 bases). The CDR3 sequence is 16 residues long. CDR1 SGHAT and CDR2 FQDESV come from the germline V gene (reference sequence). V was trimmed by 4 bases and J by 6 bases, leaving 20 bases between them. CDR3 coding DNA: TGTGCCAGCAGCTATACCCCTCGCAGGGGCGAGGATACGCAGTATTTT. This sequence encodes CASSYTPRRGEDTQYF.

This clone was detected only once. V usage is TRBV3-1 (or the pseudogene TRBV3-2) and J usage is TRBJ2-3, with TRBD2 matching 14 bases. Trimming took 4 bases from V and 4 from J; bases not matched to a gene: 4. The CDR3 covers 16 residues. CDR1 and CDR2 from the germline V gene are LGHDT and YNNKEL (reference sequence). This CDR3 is CASSPGLAGAADTQYF. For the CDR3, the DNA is TGTGCCAGCAGCCCGGGACTAGCGGGAGCGGCAGATACGCAGTATTTT.

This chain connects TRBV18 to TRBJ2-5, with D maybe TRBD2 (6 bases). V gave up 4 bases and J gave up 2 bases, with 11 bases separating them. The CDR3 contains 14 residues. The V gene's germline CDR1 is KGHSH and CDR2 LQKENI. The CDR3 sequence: CASSQNGGQETQYF. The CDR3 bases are TGTGCCAGCTCACAAAATGGGGGGCAAGAGACCCAGTACTTC.